A selection of T cell receptor beta chains follows, all from one sample in a study of radiation and T cells in renal cell carcinoma. Only in-frame clones appear in the TCRdb table, and some are missing; sequencing was by immunoSEQ multiplex PCR. In the table there are about 91,000 clones, about 79% of which are singletons. This specimen was blood, taken from a patient whose treatment included radiotherapy and nephrectomy. These receptors came from a man aged 55 to 70 with renal cell carcinoma. The CDR3 runs from the conserved cysteine through the conserved F or W.

CDR3 protein: CASGRDRGKEQYF
V gene: TRBV2
J gene: TRBJ2-7

CDR3 protein: CASSPEAGVAYEQYF
V gene: TRBV6-6
J gene: TRBJ2-7

CDR3 protein: CASSPRAAGGTGELFF
V gene: TRBV7-3
J gene: TRBJ2-2

CDR3 protein: CASSSASIQYF
V gene: TRBV5-1
J gene: TRBJ2-4

CDR3 protein: CASSRGQGNLGGTDTQYF
V gene: TRBV11-3
J gene: TRBJ2-3

CDR3 protein: CASSSARGHYEQYF
V gene: TRBV18
J gene: TRBJ2-7

CDR3 protein: CASSKVRAGENIQYF
V gene: TRBV21-1
J gene: TRBJ2-4

CDR3 protein: CASSQFPPGGRPPVGDNEQFF
V gene: TRBV4-1
J gene: TRBJ2-1

CDR3 protein: CASSIDSGNTIYF
V gene: TRBV27
J gene: TRBJ1-3

CDR3 protein: CASSLGAGGLEQYF
V gene: TRBV5-1
J gene: TRBJ2-7

CDR3 protein: CASSPYSVNQETQYF
V gene: TRBV5-6
J gene: TRBJ2-5

CDR3 protein: CASSTGLQETQYF
V gene: TRBV19
J gene: TRBJ2-5

CDR3 protein: CASSYRGLAENIQYF
V gene: TRBV6-5
J gene: TRBJ2-4

CDR3 protein: CASSLFTITGNEQFF
V gene: TRBV27
J gene: TRBJ2-1

CDR3 protein: CASSYWGTALNTEAFF
V gene: TRBV6-5
J gene: TRBJ1-1

CDR3 protein: CASRDELAKNIQYF
V gene: TRBV28
J gene: TRBJ2-4

CDR3 protein: CASSSTGSGNQPQHF
V gene: TRBV2
J gene: TRBJ1-5

CDR3 protein: CASSPSGPGTQYF
V gene: TRBV19
J gene: TRBJ2-5

CDR3 protein: CASSPGVFHEQYF
V gene: TRBV27
J gene: TRBJ2-7

CDR3 protein: CASSLMLGSYEQYF
V gene: TRBV7-8
J gene: TRBJ2-7

CDR3 protein: CASSSWAAYQETQYF
V gene: TRBV5-6
J gene: TRBJ2-5

CDR3 protein: CASSQVGLAGINEQFF
V gene: TRBV4-1
J gene: TRBJ2-1

CDR3 protein: CASSLDGTGPEQYF
V gene: TRBV5-5
J gene: TRBJ2-7

CDR3 protein: CASSNLAGGVGNEQFF
V gene: TRBV7-3
J gene: TRBJ2-1

CDR3 protein: CASSSSSLGPHYEQYF
V gene: TRBV28
J gene: TRBJ2-7

CDR3 protein: CASSQQGRVTDTQYF
V gene: TRBV28
J gene: TRBJ2-3

CDR3 protein: CASSSGQGAGEQYF
V gene: TRBV7-6
J gene: TRBJ2-7

CDR3 protein: CATSREGTQSTYEQYF
V gene: TRBV15
J gene: TRBJ2-7

CDR3 protein: CASSPSGRNSGNTIYF
V gene: TRBV18
J gene: TRBJ1-3

CDR3 protein: CASSGQGVLNTEAFF
V gene: TRBV18
J gene: TRBJ1-1

CDR3 protein: CASTRGTNTGELFF
V gene: TRBV9
J gene: TRBJ2-2

CDR3 protein: CASSTSGGRNYGYTF
V gene: TRBV6-5
J gene: TRBJ1-2

CDR3 protein: CASSLGQRYGYTF
V gene: TRBV6-5
J gene: TRBJ1-2

CDR3 protein: CASTLGYEQYF
V gene: TRBV6-1
J gene: TRBJ2-7

CDR3 protein: CASSINGGDYGYTF
V gene: TRBV19
J gene: TRBJ1-2

CDR3 protein: CASSPSIRGMNTEAFF
V gene: TRBV18
J gene: TRBJ1-1

CDR3 protein: CASSDRQGNGYTF
V gene: TRBV25-1
J gene: TRBJ1-2

CDR3 protein: CASSPAGDIDGEQYF
V gene: TRBV7-7
J gene: TRBJ2-7

CDR3 protein: CASSLAFGTGNEQYF
V gene: TRBV7-8
J gene: TRBJ2-7

CDR3 protein: CASSKTSGEGYNEQFF
V gene: TRBV10-1
J gene: TRBJ2-1

CDR3 protein: CASSSSLAGALYEQYF
V gene: TRBV7-2
J gene: TRBJ2-7

CDR3 protein: CASSRPPAGGPETQYF
V gene: TRBV19
J gene: TRBJ2-5

CDR3 protein: CASSVGDRDYEQYF
V gene: TRBV9
J gene: TRBJ2-7

CDR3 protein: CTSSQDEELAGSSAPYF
V gene: TRBV1
J gene: TRBJ2-7

CDR3 protein: CASSLAGGTYNEQFF
V gene: TRBV7-6
J gene: TRBJ2-1

CDR3 protein: CASRRRGRDFTEQFF
V gene: TRBV7-8
J gene: TRBJ2-1

CDR3 protein: CAWSKAGVPTSYEQYF
V gene: TRBV30
J gene: TRBJ2-7

CDR3 protein: CASSPSLRENEQFF
V gene: TRBV9
J gene: TRBJ2-1

CDR3 protein: CASSLAGSNQPQHF
V gene: TRBV7-9
J gene: TRBJ1-5

CDR3 protein: CASSPIGRSGSEHEQFF
V gene: TRBV5-6
J gene: TRBJ2-1

CDR3 protein: CASSLRLLGIFLNYGYTF
V gene: TRBV28
J gene: TRBJ1-2

CDR3 protein: CASSLQPGNTEAFF
V gene: TRBV7-2
J gene: TRBJ1-1

CDR3 protein: CASSLVRDRVPLSGNTIYF
V gene: TRBV7-2
J gene: TRBJ1-3

CDR3 protein: CASSLEPVQSYEQYF
V gene: TRBV5-1
J gene: TRBJ2-7

CDR3 protein: CASSLAGAGGPYGTDTQYF
V gene: TRBV5-5
J gene: TRBJ2-3

CDR3 protein: CASSGIDNEQYF
V gene: TRBV27
J gene: TRBJ2-7

CDR3 protein: CASSPWDGRNTGELFF
V gene: TRBV9
J gene: TRBJ2-2

CDR3 protein: CASSQGDGRDPYNEQFF
V gene: TRBV4-1
J gene: TRBJ2-1

CDR3 protein: CASSETGGYDEKLFF
V gene: TRBV10-1
J gene: TRBJ1-4

CDR3 protein: CASSQDRGPNEQFF
V gene: TRBV4-3
J gene: TRBJ2-1